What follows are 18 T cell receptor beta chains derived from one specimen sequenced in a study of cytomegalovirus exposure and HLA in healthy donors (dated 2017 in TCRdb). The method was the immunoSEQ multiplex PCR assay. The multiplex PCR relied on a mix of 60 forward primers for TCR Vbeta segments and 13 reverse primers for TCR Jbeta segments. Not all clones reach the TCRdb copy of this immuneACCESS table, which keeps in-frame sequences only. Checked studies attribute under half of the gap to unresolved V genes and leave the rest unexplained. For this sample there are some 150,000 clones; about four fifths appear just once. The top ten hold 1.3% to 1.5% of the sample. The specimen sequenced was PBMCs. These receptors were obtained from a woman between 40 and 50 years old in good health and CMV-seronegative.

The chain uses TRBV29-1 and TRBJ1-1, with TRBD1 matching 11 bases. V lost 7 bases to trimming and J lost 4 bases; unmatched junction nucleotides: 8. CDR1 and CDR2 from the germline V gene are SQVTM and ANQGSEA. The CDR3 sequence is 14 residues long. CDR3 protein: CSAKSGTGGTEAFF. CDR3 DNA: TGCAGCGCCAAATCCGGGACAGGGGGCACTGAAGCTTTCTTT.

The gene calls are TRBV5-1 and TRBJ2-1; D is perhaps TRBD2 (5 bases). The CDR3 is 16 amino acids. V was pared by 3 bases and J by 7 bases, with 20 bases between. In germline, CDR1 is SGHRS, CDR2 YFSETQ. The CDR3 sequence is CASSSRYPNSGNEQFF. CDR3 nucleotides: TGCGCCAGCAGCTCGAGGTACCCAAATTCGGGGAATGAGCAGTTCTTC.

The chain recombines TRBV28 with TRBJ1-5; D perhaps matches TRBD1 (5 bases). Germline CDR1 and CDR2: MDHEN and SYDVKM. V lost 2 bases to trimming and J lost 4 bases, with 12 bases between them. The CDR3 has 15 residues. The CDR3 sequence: CASSLRSGWNQPQHF. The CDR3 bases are TGTGCCAGCAGTTTAAGGTCAGGGTGGAATCAGCCCCAGCATTTT.

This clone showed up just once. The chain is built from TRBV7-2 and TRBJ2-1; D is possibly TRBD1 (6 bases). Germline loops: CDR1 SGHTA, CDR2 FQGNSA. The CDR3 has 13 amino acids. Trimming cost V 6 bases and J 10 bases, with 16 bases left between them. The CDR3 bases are TGTGCCAGCAGTTACGTTACTGGACAGGAGCAGTTCTTC. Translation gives CASSYVTGQEQFF.

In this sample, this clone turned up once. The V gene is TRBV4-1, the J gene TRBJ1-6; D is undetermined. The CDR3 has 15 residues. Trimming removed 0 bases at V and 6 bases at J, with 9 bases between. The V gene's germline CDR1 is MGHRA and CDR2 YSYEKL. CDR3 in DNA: TGCGCCAGCAGCCAAGATCGGCCAGGTAATTCACCCCTCCACTTT. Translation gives CASSQDRPGNSPLHF.

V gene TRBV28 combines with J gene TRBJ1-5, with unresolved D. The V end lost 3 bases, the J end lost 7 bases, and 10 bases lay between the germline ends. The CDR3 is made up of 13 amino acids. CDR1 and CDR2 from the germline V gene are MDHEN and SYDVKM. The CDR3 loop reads CASSFTVLQPQHF. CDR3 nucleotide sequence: TGTGCCAGCAGTTTCACAGTATTGCAGCCCCAGCATTTT.

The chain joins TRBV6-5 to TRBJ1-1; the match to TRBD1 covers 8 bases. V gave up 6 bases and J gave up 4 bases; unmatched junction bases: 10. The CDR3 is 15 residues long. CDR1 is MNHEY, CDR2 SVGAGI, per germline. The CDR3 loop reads CASRRMGQASTEAFF. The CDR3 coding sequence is TGTGCCAGCAGACGAATGGGACAGGCCAGCACTGAAGCTTTCTTT.

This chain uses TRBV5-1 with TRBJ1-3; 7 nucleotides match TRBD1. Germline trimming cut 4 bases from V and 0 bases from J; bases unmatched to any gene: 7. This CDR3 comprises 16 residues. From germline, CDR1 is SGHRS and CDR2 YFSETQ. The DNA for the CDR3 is TGCGCCAGCAGCCCCGGGACAGCGAGCTCTGGAAACACCATATATTTT. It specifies CASSPGTASSGNTIYF.

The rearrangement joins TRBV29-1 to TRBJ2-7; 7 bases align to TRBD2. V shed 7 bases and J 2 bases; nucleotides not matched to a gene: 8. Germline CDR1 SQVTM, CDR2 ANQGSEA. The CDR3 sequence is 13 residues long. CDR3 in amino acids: CSAQSGETYEQYF. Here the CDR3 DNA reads TGCAGCGCTCAGAGCGGGGAAACCTACGAGCAGTACTTC.

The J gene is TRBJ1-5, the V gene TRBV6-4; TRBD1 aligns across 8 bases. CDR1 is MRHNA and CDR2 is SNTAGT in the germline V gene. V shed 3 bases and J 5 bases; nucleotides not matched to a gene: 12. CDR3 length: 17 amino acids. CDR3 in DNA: TGTGCCAGCAGTGAGAACAGGGGGGAGGAGGAGTATCAGCCCCAGCATTTT. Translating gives CASSENRGEEEYQPQHF.

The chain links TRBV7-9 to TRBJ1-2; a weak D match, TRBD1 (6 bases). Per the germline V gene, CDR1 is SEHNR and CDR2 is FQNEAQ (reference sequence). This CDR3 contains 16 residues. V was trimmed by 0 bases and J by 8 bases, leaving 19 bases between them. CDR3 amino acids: CASSLAGRDTLLGYTF. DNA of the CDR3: TGTGCCAGCAGCTTAGCGGGACGGGACACCCTTTTGGGCTACACCTTC.

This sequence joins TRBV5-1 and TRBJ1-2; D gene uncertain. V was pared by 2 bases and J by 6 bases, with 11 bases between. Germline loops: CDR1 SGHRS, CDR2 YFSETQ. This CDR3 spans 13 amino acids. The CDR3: CASSFHNFDGYTF. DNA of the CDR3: TGCGCCAGCAGCTTCCATAACTTCGATGGCTACACCTTC.

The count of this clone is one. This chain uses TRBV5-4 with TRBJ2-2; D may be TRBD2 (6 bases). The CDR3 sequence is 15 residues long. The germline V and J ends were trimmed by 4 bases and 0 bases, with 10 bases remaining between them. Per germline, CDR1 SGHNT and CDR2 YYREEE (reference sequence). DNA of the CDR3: TGTGCCAGCAGCATCGGGACTTCGAACACCGGGGAGCTGTTTTTT. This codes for CASSIGTSNTGELFF. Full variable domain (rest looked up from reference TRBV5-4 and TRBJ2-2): ETGVTQSPTHLIKTRGQQVTLRCSSQSGHNTVSWYQQALGQGPQFIFQYYREEENGRGNFPPRFSGLQFPNYSSELNVNALELDDSALYLCASSIGTSNTGELFFGEGSRLTVL.

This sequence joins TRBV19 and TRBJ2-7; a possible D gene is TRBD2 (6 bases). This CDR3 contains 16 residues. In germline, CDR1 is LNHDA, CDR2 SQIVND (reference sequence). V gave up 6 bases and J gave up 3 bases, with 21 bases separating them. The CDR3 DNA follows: TGTGCCAGTAGGCGCTCGCCGGGACGGGGGAACTACGAGCAGTACTTC. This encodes CASRRSPGRGNYEQYF. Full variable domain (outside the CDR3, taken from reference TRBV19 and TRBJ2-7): DGGITQSPKYLFRKEGQNVTLSCEQNLNHDAMYWYRQDPGQGLRLIYYSQIVNDFQKGDIAEGYSVSREKKESFPLTVTSAQKNPTAFYLCASRRSPGRGNYEQYFGPGTRLTVT.

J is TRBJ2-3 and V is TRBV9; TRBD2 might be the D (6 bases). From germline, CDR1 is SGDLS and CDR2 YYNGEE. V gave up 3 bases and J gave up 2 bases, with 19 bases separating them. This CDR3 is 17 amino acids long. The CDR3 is CASSERDSYLFTDTQYF. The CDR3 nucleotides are TGTGCCAGCAGCGAACGGGACTCCTACCTTTTCACAGATACGCAGTATTTT.

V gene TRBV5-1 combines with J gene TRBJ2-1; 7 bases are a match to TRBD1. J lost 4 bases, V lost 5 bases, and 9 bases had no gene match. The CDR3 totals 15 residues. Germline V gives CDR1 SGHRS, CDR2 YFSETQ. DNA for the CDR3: TGCGCCAGCAGATGGGGACAGCCGGAATACAATGAGCAGTTCTTC. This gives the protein CASRWGQPEYNEQFF.

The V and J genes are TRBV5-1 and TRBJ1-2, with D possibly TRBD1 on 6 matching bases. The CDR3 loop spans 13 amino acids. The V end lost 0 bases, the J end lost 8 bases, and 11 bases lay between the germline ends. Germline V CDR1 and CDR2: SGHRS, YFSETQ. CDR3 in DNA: TGCGCCAGCAGCTTGGAGACAGGTGGCGGCTACACCTTC. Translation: CASSLETGGGYTF.

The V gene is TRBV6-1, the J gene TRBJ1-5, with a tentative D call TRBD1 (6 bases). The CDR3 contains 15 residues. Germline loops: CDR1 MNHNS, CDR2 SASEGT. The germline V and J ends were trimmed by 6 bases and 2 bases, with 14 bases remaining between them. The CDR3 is CASRRGKGGNQPQHF. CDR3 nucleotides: TGTGCCAGCAGGAGGGGAAAGGGGGGCAATCAGCCCCAGCATTTT.